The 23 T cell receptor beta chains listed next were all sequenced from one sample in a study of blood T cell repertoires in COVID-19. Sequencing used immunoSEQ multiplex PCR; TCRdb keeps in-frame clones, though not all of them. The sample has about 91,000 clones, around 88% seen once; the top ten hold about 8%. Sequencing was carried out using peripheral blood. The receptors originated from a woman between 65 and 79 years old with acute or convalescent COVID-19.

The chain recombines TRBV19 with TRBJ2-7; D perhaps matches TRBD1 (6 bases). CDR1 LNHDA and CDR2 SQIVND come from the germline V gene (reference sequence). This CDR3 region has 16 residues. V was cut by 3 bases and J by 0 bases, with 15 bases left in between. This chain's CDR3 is CASSIGQPGNSYEQYF. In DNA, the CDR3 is TGTGCCAGTAGTATCGGACAGCCCGGAAACTCCTACGAGCAGTACTTC.

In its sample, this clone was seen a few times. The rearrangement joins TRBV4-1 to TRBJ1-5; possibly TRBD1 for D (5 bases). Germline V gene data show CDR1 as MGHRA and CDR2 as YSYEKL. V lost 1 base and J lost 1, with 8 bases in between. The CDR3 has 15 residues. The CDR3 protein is CASSQGAGSNQPQHF. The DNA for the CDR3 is TGCGCCAGCAGCCAAGGGGCAGGGAGCAATCAGCCCCAGCATTTT.

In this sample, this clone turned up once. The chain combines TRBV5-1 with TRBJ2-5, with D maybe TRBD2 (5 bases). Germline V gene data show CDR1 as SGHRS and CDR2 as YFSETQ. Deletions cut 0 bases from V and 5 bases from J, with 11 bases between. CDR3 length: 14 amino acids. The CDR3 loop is CASSLGENRETQYF. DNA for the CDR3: TGCGCCAGCAGCTTGGGGGAGAACCGGGAGACCCAGTACTTC.

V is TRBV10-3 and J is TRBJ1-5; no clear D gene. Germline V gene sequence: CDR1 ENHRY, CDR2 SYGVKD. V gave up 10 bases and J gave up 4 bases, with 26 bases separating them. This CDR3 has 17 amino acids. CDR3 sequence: CATRPRGSPILNQPQHF. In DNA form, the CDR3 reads TGTGCCACCCGTCCTCGGGGATCCCCGATCCTTAATCAGCCCCAGCATTTT.

CDR3 nucleotides: TGTGCCAGCAGTTTTGACAGAAACACCGGGGAGCTGTTTTTT. This translates into CASSFDRNTGELFF. The V gene is TRBV27, the J gene TRBJ2-2; a weak D match, TRBD1 (5 bases). The CDR3 covers 14 residues. Germline CDR1 reads MNHEY; CDR2 reads SMNVEV (reference sequence). Trimming pared 3 bases from V and 2 bases from J, leaving 7 bases between.

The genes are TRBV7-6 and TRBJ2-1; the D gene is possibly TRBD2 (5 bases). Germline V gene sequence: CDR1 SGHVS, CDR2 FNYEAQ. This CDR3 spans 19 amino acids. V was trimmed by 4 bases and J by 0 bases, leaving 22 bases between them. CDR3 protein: CASSSLPLSGGVSYNEQFF. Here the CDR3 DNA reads TGTGCCAGCAGCTCCCTCCCATTGAGCGGCGGAGTCTCCTACAATGAGCAGTTCTTC.

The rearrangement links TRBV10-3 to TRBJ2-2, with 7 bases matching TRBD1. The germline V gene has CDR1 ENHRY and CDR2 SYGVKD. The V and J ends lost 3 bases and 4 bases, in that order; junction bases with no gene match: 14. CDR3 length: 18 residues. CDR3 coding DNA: TGTGCCATCAGTGACCCGGCACTGACAGGGCGGAGCACCGGGGAGCTGTTTTTT. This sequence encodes CAISDPALTGRSTGELFF.

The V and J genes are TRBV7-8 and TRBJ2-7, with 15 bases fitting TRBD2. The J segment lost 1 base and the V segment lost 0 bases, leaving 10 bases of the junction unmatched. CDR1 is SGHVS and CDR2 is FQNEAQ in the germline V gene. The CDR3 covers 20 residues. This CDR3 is CASSLARVPGLAGGSYEQYF. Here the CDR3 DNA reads TGTGCCAGCAGCTTAGCGCGGGTCCCGGGACTAGCGGGGGGTTCCTACGAGCAGTACTTC.

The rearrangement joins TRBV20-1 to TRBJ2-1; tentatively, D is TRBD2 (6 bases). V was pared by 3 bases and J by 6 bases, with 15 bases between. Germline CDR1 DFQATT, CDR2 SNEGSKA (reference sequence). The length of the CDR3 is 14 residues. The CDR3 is CSASRGSASNEQFF. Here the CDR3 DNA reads TGCAGTGCTAGTCGGGGGTCCGCGAGCAATGAGCAGTTCTTC.

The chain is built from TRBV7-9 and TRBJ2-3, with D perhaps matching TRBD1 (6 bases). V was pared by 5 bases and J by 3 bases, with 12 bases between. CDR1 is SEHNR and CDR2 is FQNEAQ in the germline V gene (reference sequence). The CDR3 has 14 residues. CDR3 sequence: CASSLDSVTDTQYF. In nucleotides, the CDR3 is TGTGCCAGCAGCCTGGACAGCGTTACAGATACGCAGTATTTT.

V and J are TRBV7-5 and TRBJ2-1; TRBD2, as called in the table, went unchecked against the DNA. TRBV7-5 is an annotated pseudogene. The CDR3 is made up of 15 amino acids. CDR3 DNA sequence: TGTGTCAGAAGCTTAGAGCTCCGTCCGCGGAATGAGCAGTTCTTC. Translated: CVRSLELRPRNEQFF.

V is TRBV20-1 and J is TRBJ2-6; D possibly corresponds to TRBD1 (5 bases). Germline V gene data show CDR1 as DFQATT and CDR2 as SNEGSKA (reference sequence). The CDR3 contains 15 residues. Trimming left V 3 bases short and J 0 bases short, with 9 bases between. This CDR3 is CSASQGSSGANVLTF. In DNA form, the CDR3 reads TGCAGTGCTAGTCAGGGATCCTCTGGGGCCAACGTCCTGACTTTC.

The CDR3 coding sequence is TGTGCCATCAGTGACTACGATGAAGCTTTCTTT. Protein product: CAISDYDEAFF. The genes are TRBV10-3 and TRBJ1-1; D remains ambiguous. Germline V lookup: CDR1 ENHRY, CDR2 SYGVKD. CDR3 length equals 11 residues. V dropped 3 bases and J dropped 7 bases, with 6 bases sitting between them.

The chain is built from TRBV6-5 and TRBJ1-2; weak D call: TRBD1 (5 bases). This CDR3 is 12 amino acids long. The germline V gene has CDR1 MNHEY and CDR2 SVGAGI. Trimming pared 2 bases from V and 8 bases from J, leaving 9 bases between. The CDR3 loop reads CASSYAGFGYTF. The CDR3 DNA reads TGTGCCAGCAGTTACGCAGGGTTCGGCTACACCTTC.

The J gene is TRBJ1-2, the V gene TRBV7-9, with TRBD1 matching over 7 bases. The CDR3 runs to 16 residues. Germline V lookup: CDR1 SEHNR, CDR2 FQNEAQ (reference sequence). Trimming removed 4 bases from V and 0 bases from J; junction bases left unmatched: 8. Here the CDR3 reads CASSYTGTESNYGYTF. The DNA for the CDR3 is TGTGCCAGCAGCTATACCGGGACAGAGTCTAACTATGGCTACACCTTC.

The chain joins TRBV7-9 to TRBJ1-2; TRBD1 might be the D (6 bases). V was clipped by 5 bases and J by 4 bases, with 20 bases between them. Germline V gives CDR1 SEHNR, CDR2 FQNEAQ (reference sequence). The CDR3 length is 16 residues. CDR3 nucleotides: TGTGCCAGCAGCCCCAACGTTATGGGACACATCTATGGCTACACCTTC. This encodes CASSPNVMGHIYGYTF.

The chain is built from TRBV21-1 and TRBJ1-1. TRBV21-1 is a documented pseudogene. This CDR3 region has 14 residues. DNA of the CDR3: TGTGCCAGCAGCAAGGAGGACTCGAACACTGAAGCTTTCTTT. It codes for CASSKEDSNTEAFF.

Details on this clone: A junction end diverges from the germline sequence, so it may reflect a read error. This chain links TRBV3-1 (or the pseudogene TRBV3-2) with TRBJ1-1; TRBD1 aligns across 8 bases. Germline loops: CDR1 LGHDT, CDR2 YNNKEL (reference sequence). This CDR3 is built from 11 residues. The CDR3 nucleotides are TGTGCCAGCAGCCAACGAGGACAGGGCCTATTT. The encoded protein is CASSQRGQGLF.

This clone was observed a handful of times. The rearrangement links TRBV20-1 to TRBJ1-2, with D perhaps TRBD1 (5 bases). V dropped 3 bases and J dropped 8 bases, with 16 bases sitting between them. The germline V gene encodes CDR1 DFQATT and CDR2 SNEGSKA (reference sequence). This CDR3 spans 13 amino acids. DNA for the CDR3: TGCAGTGCTAGTGTCGGGGGGTCCTACGGCTACACCTTC. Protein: CSASVGGSYGYTF.

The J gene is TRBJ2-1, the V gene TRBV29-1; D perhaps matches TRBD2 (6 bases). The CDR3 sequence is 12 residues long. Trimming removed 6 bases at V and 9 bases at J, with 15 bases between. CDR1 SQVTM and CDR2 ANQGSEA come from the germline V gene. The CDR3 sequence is CSVGYSGGEQFF. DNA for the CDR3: TGCAGCGTGGGATATAGCGGTGGTGAGCAGTTCTTC.

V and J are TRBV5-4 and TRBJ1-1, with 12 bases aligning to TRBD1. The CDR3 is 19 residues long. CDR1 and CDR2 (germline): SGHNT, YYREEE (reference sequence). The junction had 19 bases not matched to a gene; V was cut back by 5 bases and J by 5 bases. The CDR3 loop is CASRPGQGASGLTRTEAFF. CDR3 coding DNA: TGTGCCAGCAGGCCGGGACAGGGGGCTTCGGGCCTAACTAGGACTGAAGCTTTCTTT.

CDR3 DNA: TGTGCCACCAGCAAAATCCTAGCTCCCAGGGGGAACTTGGACGAGCAGTACTTC. It yields the protein CATSKILAPRGNLDEQYF. The rearrangement links TRBV15 to TRBJ2-7, with 7 bases aligning to TRBD1. The ends lost 4 bases at V and 5 bases at J; junction bases unmatched: 20. This CDR3 is 18 amino acids long. Germline assignment: CDR1 LNHNV and CDR2 YYDKDF (reference sequence).

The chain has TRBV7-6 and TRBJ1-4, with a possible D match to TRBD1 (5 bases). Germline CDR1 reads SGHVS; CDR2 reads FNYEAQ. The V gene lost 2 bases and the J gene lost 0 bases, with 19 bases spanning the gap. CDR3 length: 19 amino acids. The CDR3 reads CASSLTPPRDVATNEKLFF. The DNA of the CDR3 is TGTGCCAGCAGCTTAACCCCCCCGCGGGACGTAGCAACTAATGAAAAACTGTTTTTT.